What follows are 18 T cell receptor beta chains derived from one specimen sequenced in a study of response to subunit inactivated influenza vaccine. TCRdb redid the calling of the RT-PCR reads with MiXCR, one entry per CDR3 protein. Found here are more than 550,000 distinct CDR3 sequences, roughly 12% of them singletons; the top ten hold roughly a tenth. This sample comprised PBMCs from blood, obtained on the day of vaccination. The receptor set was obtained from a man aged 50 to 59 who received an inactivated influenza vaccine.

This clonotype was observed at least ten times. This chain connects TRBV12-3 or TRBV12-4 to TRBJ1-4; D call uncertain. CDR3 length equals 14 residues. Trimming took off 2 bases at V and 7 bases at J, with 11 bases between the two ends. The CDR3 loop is CASSLTGGREKLFF. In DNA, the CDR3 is TGTGCCAGCAGTTTAACTGGAGGGCGTGAAAAACTGTTTTTT.

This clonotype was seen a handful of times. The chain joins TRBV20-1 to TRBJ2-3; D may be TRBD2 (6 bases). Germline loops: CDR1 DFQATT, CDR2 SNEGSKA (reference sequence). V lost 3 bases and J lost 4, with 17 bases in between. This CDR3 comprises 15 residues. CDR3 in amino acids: CSARITSFGPDTQYF. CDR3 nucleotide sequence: TGCAGTGCTAGGATAACTAGCTTTGGGCCAGATACGCAGTATTTT.

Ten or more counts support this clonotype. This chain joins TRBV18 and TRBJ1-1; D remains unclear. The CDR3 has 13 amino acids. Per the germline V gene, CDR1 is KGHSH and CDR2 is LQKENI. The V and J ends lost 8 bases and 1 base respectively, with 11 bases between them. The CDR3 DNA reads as TGTGCCAGCAGCCCCCCCGGGAACACTGAAGCTTTCTTT. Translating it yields CASSPPGNTEAFF.

The CDR3 bases are TGTGCCACCGGGGGGACGGAACAAGAGACCCAGTACTTC. It translates to CATGGTEQETQYF. The chain recombines TRBV24-1 with TRBJ2-5, with D possibly matching TRBD2 (6 bases). The CDR3 extends over 13 amino acids. Per germline, CDR1 KGHDR and CDR2 SFDVKD. Trimming left V 9 bases short and J 2 bases short, with 12 bases between.

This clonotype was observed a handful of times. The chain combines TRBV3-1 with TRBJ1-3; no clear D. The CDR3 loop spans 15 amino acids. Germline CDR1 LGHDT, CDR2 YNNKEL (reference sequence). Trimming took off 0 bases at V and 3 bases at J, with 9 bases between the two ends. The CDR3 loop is CASSQEWAGGNTIYF. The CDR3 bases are TGTGCCAGCAGCCAAGAGTGGGCTGGTGGAAACACCATATATTTT.

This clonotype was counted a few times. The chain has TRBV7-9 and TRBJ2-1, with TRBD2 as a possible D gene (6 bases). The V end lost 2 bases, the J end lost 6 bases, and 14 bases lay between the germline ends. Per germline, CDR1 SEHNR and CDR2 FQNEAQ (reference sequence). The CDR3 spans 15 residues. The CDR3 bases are TGTGCCAGCAGCTTAATCCGGGGACTCGGCAATGAGCAGTTCTTC. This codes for CASSLIRGLGNEQFF. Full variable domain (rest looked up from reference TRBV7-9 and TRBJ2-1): DTGVSQNPRHKITKRGQNVTFRCDPISEHNRLYWYRQTLGQGPEFLTYFQNEAQLEKSRLLSDRFSAERPKGSFSTLEIQRTEQGDSAMYLCASSLIRGLGNEQFFGPGTRLTVL.

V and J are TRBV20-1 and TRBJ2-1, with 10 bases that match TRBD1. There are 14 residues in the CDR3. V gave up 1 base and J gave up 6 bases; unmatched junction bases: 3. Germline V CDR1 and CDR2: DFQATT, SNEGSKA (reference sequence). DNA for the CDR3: TGCAGTGCTAGAGCTCGGACAGGGGGCAATGAGCAGTTCTTC. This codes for CSARARTGGNEQFF.

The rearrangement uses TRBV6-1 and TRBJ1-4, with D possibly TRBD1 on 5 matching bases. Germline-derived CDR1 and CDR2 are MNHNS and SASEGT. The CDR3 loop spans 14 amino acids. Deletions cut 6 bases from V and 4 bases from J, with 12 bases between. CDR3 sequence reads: CASRKGLNNEKLFF. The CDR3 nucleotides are TGTGCCAGCAGGAAGGGGCTAAATAATGAAAAACTGTTTTTT.

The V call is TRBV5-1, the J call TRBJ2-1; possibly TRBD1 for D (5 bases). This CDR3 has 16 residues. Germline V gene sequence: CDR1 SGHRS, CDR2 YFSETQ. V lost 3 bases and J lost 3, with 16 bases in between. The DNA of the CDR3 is TGCGCCAGCAGCTCCCACCCCGGACAAGTCTACAATGAGCAGTTCTTC. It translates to CASSSHPGQVYNEQFF.

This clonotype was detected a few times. CDR3: CASTGNTIYF. CDR3 DNA sequence: TGTGCCAGCACCGGAAACACCATATATTTT. This sequence joins TRBV28 and TRBJ1-3; D gene unclear. Germline loops: CDR1 MDHEN, CDR2 SYDVKM. The germline V and J ends were trimmed by 7 bases and 4 bases, with 2 bases remaining between them. The CDR3 contains 10 residues.

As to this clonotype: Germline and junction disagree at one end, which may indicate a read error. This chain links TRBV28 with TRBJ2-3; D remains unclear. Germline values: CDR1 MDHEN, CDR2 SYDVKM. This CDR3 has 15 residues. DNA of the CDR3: TGTGCCGGCAGTTTATCGGCGGACCCCCCAGATACGCAGTATTTT. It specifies CAGSLSADPPDTQYF.

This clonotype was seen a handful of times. This CDR3 reads CASSQGQAAQPQHF. The CDR3 DNA reads as TGTGCCAGCAGCCAAGGACAGGCCGCTCAGCCCCAGCATTTT. This chain joins TRBV4-2 and TRBJ1-5; a weak D match, TRBD1 (6 bases). CDR1 is LGHNA and CDR2 is YNFKEQ in the germline V gene. The V end lost 1 base, the J end lost 6 bases, and 10 bases lay between the germline ends. The CDR3 is 14 residues long.

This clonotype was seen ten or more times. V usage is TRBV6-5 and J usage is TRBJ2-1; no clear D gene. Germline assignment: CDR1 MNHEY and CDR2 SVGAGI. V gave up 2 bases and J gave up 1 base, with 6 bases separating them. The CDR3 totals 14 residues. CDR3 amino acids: CASSYVGSYNEQFF. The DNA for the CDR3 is TGTGCCAGCAGTTACGTGGGTTCCTACAATGAGCAGTTCTTC.

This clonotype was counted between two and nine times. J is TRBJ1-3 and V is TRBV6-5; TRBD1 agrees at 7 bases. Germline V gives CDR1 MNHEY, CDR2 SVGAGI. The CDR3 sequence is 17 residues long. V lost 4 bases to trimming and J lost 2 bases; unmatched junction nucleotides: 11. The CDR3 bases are TGTGCCAGCAGTTCTACTTGGGACAGTGGGCCTGGAAACACCATATATTTT. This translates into CASSSTWDSGPGNTIYF.

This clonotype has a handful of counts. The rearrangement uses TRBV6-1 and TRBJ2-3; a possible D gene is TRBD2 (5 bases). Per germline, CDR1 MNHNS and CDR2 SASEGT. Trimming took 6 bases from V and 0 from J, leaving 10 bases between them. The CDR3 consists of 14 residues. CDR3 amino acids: CASRDLSSTDTQYF. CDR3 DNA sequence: TGTGCCAGCAGGGACTTATCTAGCACAGATACGCAGTATTTT.

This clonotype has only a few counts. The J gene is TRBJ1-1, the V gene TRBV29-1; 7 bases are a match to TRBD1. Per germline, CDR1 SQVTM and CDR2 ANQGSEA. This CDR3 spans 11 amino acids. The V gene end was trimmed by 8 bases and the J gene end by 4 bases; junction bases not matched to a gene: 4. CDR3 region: CSTRQGTEAFF. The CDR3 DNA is TGCAGCACCCGACAGGGCACTGAAGCTTTCTTT.

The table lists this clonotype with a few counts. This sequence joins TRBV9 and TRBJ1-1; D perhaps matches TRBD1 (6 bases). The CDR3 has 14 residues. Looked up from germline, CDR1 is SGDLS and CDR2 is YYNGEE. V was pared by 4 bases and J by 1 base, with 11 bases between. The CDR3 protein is CASSSGGRNTEAFF. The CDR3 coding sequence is TGTGCCAGCAGCTCCGGGGGGCGGAACACTGAAGCTTTCTTT.

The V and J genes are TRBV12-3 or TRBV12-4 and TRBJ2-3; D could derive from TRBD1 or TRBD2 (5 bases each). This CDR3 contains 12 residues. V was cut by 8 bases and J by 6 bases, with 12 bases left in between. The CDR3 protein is CASQRWGDTQYF. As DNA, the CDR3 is TGTGCCAGCCAGCGCTGGGGGGATACGCAGTATTTT.